This T cell receptor beta chain appears in the sequencing data of a study of spatial heterogeneity in lung cancer (dated by TCRdb to the late 2010s). With regard to the full study: Donors were 65 to 85 patients with early-stage, untreated non-small cell lung cancer from the lung TRACERx cohort. The study quantitatively compared TCR alpha and beta repertoires across multiple tumor regions, matched nontumor lung and blood in non-small cell lung cancer. Follow-up PBMC samples were sequenced whenever the samples were available, and the median time to follow-up was roughly two years after resection. At surgery, both alpha and beta chains were TCR-sequenced in some 220 tumor regions, fewer than 65 matched nontumor lung samples and just over 55 PBMC samples. TCR repertoire features were related to nonsynonymous mutation counts determined by whole-exome sequencing of tumor tissue. In the raw uncorrected reads, each unique combination of TCR and UMI appeared on average more than ten times. Beta-chain transcripts were consistently detected in greater numbers than alpha-chain transcripts, which likely reflected higher beta-chain transcript abundance.

The library was made by 5' RACE. Sequencing instrument: NextSeq 500. The TCR library protocol attached a unique molecular identifier to each TCR cDNA molecule to allow correction of PCR and sequencing errors. Per the source publication's procedure: TCR identification, UMI-based error correction and CDR3 extraction were all carried out with Decombinator tools. Expanded TCRs were defined as those above a frequency of 2 per 1,000, corresponding to the top 1% of the tumor frequency distribution. Each repertoire was subsampled 100 times to 5,000 TCRs, after which Renyi diversity was computed with the R vegan package. CDR3 similarity networks were built from amino acid triplet string-kernel similarity, connecting CDR3s with pairwise similarity above 0.82. TCRdb cleaned the public reads at Q25 with fastp, built clones with MiXCR and kept in-frame beta chains. Records with the same CDR3 protein are collapsed into one entry carrying the most frequent genes and DNA. The V and J calls here are based on TCRdb, not the publication. This sample lists roughly 120,000 distinct CDR3 sequences; over 9% were detected once. Roughly 17% of the sample rests with the top ten.

This clonotype has more than one count but fewer than ten. The specificity of this receptor is unknown. No per-base quality is available; no much larger clone lies one base away. According to the study, the label for this sample's time point signals: blood at routine non-recurrence follow-up after resection. For TCR sequencing, whole RNA was extracted from tumor and nontumor lung tissue, or from cryopreserved PBMC samples, and no cell sorting was done. Patients were selected for TCR sequencing only if sufficient RNA was available from at least two tumor regions. Overall study results and their limits: Ubiquitous expanded tumor TCRs were found in blood more often at tumor resection than at routine follow-up. Only 14 patients were included in comparisons of baseline and follow-up blood repertoires. Confirming at a functional level the hypothesis that regional TCRs recognize regional mutations was considered to require additional single-cell paired TCR alpha and beta sequencing.

The specimen comprised PBMCs, sampled at follow-up. This TCR was recovered from a male donor with early-stage non-small cell lung cancer.

The CDR3 loop reads CASSYTRTGGAGYGYTF. Here is the DNA: TGTGCCAGCAGTTACACTAGGACAGGGGGCGCGGGCTATGGCTACACCTTC. In this chain, TRBV6-5 is recombined with TRBJ1-2; TRBD1 fits 11 bases in the junction. In the germline V gene, CDR1 corresponds to MNHEY and CDR2 to SVGAGI. From the cysteine through the phenylalanine, the CDR3 covers 17 amino acids. The DNA shown is the 51-base CDR3, in frame from base 1. After removal of 2 bases from V and 4 bases from J, the junction retains 9 bases not matched to a gene.